This TCR beta chain was identified in a study of PD-1 blockade in mismatch repair-deficient tumors. Overall study context: All were previously treated, progressing patients with around 12 mismatch repair-deficient cancer types.

The repertoire was sequenced with immunoSEQ multiplex PCR; TCRdb's copy has only in-frame clones and lacks some. This sample has about 130,000 clones, with roughly 90% found just once. On this clone: Its specificity is unknown.

All patients were mismatch repair deficient, assessed by either PCR or immunohistochemistry. TCRs were sequenced from a few patients responding to pembrolizumab. The V gene lost 0 bases and the J gene lost 2 bases, with 11 bases spanning the gap. There are 15 residues in the CDR3. Germline V CDR1 and CDR2: MNHEY, SVGAGI. The study, taken as a whole, reports: Rapid post-treatment expansion, then contraction, generally preceding radiologic response, marked tumor-resident clones.

The sequence derives from an adult with mismatch repair-deficient cancer. V and J are TRBV6-5 and TRBJ2-7; D remains ambiguous. Sequenced here: peripheral blood, sampled 72 weeks after starting pembrolizumab. The CDR3 coding sequence is TGTGCCAGCAGTTACTCGAGATCAGCAACCTACGAGCAGTACTTC. It encodes CASSYSRSATYEQYF.